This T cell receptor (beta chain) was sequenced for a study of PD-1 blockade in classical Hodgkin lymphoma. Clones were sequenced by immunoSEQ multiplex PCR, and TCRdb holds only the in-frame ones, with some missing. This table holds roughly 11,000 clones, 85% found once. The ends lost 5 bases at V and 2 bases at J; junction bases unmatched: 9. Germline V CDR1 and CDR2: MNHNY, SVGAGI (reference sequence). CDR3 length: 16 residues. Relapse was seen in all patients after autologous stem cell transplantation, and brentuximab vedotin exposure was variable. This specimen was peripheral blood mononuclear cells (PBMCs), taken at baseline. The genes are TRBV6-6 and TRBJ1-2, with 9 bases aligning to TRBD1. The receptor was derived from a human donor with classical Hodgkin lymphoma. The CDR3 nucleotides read TGTGCCAGCAGTAATCCACTTGACAGGGGGAACTATGGCTACACCTTC. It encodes CASSNPLDRGNYGYTF.